Following are 28 T cell receptor beta chains from one sample sequenced in a study of T cell responses to AZD1222 COVID-19 vaccine (TCRdb year 2021). The time point label for this specimen denotes: about 28 days (+/-7) after the second vaccine dose. What this sample's treatment or condition label stands for: meningococcal conjugate vaccine given as trial control. The library was prepared using the immunoSEQ multiplex PCR assay. TCRdb retrieved this table from immuneACCESS and kept in-frame rearrangements only. Not all clones are present; in checked studies, unresolved V genes account for under half, and no reason is known for the remainder. Across this sample there are approximately 150,000 clones, with over 75% seen only once. The ten biggest clones cover about 5% of the sample. Source: peripheral blood, taken 28 days after the second dose of the MenACWY control vaccine. The receptors originated from an adult who received the MenACWY meningococcal vaccine as a control.

With regard to this clone: Because the CDR3's place on the DNA is in doubt, the DNA is left out and the CDR3 is given as listed by TCRdb. The chain employs TRBV2 and TRBJ1-3. The germline CDR1 and CDR2 sequences are SNHLY and FYNNEI. The CDR3 spans 14 residues, counting both ends. The CDR3 is CASSSSSGGNTIYF.

On this clone: Other nucleotide sequences in the sample specify the same CDR3. This chain links TRBV6-2 or TRBV6-3 with TRBJ2-7; 7 nucleotides match TRBD1. The germline V gene has CDR1 MNHEY and CDR2 SVGEGT. There are 12 residues in the CDR3. Trimming at V came to 4 bases and at J to 3 bases, leaving 0 bases not matched to a gene. The CDR3: CASSWTGYEQYF. The CDR3 bases are TGTGCCAGCAGTTGGACAGGCTACGAGCAGTACTTC.

This clone was observed once. V usage is TRBV6-6 and J usage is TRBJ1-1, with D uncertain. The CDR3 extends over 14 amino acids. The germline V and J ends were trimmed by 6 bases and 0 bases, with 11 bases remaining between them. Germline V gives CDR1 MNHNY, CDR2 SVGAGI (reference sequence). The CDR3 loop reads CASRVRGMNTEAFF. CDR3 DNA sequence: TGTGCCAGCAGGGTCCGGGGAATGAACACTGAAGCTTTCTTT.

The chain employs TRBV7-9 and TRBJ1-1; perhaps TRBD1 as D (5 bases). Trimming shortened V by 6 bases and J by 0 bases, and 11 bases separated the two germline ends. CDR1 is SEHNR and CDR2 is FQNEAQ in the germline V gene (reference sequence). The CDR3 runs to 14 residues. The CDR3 DNA sequence: TGTGCCAGCAGTCAAGGGACCATGAACACTGAAGCTTTCTTT. This encodes CASSQGTMNTEAFF.

CDR3 DNA: TGTGCCAGCGGCGGCGGGGAGCTGTTTTTT. Translation: CASGGGELFF. The chain uses TRBV7-9 and TRBJ2-2; D remains unclear. V lost 8 bases and J lost 7, with 5 bases in between. The CDR3 consists of 10 residues. Germline V gene data show CDR1 as SEHNR and CDR2 as FQNEAQ (reference sequence).

J is TRBJ2-2 and V is TRBV4-2; 8 nucleotides match TRBD1. Germline V CDR1 and CDR2: LGHNA, YNFKEQ. The CDR3 length is 16 residues. Trimming cost V 1 base and J 7 bases; bases outside gene matches: 8. The CDR3 loop is CASSQAPGQGGGELFF. CDR3 in DNA: TGTGCCAGCAGCCAAGCCCCCGGACAGGGCGGCGGGGAGCTGTTTTTT.

This rearrangement joins TRBV6-5 to TRBJ1-5; 8 positions match TRBD1. The germline V gene encodes CDR1 MNHEY and CDR2 SVGAGI. The length of the CDR3 is 14 residues. Unmatched junction bases numbered 6, after V lost 6 bases and J lost 5 bases. The CDR3 is CASRSGQGDQPQHF. The CDR3 region has the DNA TGTGCCAGCAGATCTGGACAGGGAGATCAGCCCCAGCATTTT.

The CDR3: CAWSVQGAASYTEAFF. The CDR3 DNA reads TGTGCCTGGAGTGTACAGGGGGCCGCAAGTTACACTGAAGCTTTCTTT. The gene calls are TRBV30 and TRBJ1-1; 9 nucleotides match TRBD1. The trim removed 0 bases at V and 3 bases at J, leaving 8 bases unmatched. The CDR3 is 16 residues long. Germline V gene sequence: CDR1 GTSNPN, CDR2 SVGIG (reference sequence).

This rearrangement joins TRBV5-5 to TRBJ1-1, with no clear D. With 0 bases removed from V and 6 bases from J, the gap between germline ends came to 6 bases. Germline CDR1 SGHKS, CDR2 YYEKEE (reference sequence). The CDR3 totals 12 residues. The CDR3: CASSLATPEAFF. The CDR3 bases are TGTGCCAGCAGCTTGGCGACCCCTGAAGCTTTCTTT. Using reference TRBV5-5 and TRBJ1-1 for the parts outside the CDR3, the full variable domain is DAGVTQSPTHLIKTRGQQVTLRCSPISGHKSVSWYQQVLGQGPQFIFQYYEKEERGRGNFPDRFSARQFPNYSSELNVNALLLGDSALYLCASSLATPEAFFGQGTRLTVV.

This sequence joins TRBV15 and TRBJ2-7, with 14 bases fitting TRBD2. Trimming took 4 bases from V and 4 from J; bases not matched to a gene: 12. The length of the CDR3 is 18 residues. Germline values: CDR1 LNHNV, CDR2 YYDKDF (reference sequence). CDR3 sequence reads: CATSKTSGRAPGQYEQYF. Here the CDR3 DNA reads TGTGCCACCAGCAAGACTAGCGGGAGGGCCCCAGGTCAGTACGAGCAGTACTTC.

This clone was found once. The rearrangement links TRBV11-3 to TRBJ2-7; 9 positions match TRBD2. CDR1 is SGHNT and CDR2 is YENEEA in the germline V gene. V lost 5 bases to trimming and J lost 6 bases; unmatched junction nucleotides: 5. The CDR3 runs 13 residues. CDR3 DNA: TGTGCCAGCAGCCAAAGCGGGGGGCGCGAGCAGTACTTC. This encodes CASSQSGGREQYF.

The rearrangement joins TRBV7-3 to TRBJ1-1; possible D gene TRBD1, 5 bases. Trimming took 3 bases from V and 4 from J, leaving 12 bases between them. This CDR3 spans 14 amino acids. Germline CDR1 is SGHTA and CDR2 is FQGTGA. The CDR3 loop reads CASSLEGRSTEAFF. The DNA for the CDR3 is TGTGCCAGCAGCTTGGAGGGGAGGAGCACTGAAGCTTTCTTT. Combining the CDR3 with reference TRBV7-3 and TRBJ1-1 gives the whole variable domain GAGVSQTPSNKVTEKGKYVELRCDPISGHTALYWYRQSLGQGPEFLIYFQGTGAADDSGLPNDRFFAVRPEGSVSTLKIQRTERGDSAVYLCASSLEGRSTEAFFGQGTRLTVV.

The chain has TRBV3-1 (or the pseudogene TRBV3-2) and TRBJ1-4; 9 bases match TRBD1. In germline, CDR1 is LGHDT, CDR2 YNNKEL (reference sequence). Trimming at V came to 3 bases and at J to 1 base, leaving 12 bases not matched to a gene. The CDR3 extends over 19 amino acids. As DNA, the CDR3 is TGTGCCAGCAGCCATGTCCCGGACAGGGGAATCTTAACTAATGAAAAACTGTTTTTT. This encodes CASSHVPDRGILTNEKLFF.

The genes are TRBV7-8 and TRBJ2-2; D gene ambiguous. This CDR3 spans 12 amino acids. With 5 bases removed from V and 6 bases from J, the gap between germline ends came to 7 bases. Germline values: CDR1 SGHVS, CDR2 FQNEAQ. CDR3: CASSLRPGELFF. In nucleotides, the CDR3 is TGTGCCAGCAGCCTCCGTCCCGGGGAGCTGTTTTTT.

In its sample, this clone was seen once. The chain has TRBV6-1 and TRBJ2-1; D gene uncertain. The V end was cut by 1 base, the J end by 11 bases, with 15 bases between. Per germline, CDR1 MNHNS and CDR2 SASEGT. CDR3 length: 14 residues. The CDR3, as DNA: TGTGCCAGCAGTGAAGTGGTCGGGCAATCGAAGCAGTTCTTC. It translates to CASSEVVGQSKQFF.

The rearrangement links TRBV10-3 to TRBJ2-7, with 11 bases identical to TRBD2. Germline lookup yields CDR1 ENHRY and CDR2 SYGVKD. The CDR3 sequence is 15 residues long. J was trimmed by 1 base and V by 10 bases; bases with no gene match: 9. Here the CDR3 reads CATGKTSGSSYEQYF. The CDR3 nucleotides read TGTGCCACCGGAAAAACTAGCGGGAGTTCCTACGAGCAGTACTTC.

The chain is built from TRBV10-3 and TRBJ2-2; 8 nucleotides match TRBD2. Trimming cost V 11 bases and J 3 bases; bases outside gene matches: 8. The CDR3 consists of 14 residues. The germline gives CDR1 ENHRY, CDR2 SYGVKD. The chain's CDR3 is CASREREYTGELFF. In nucleotides, the CDR3 is TGTGCCTCCAGGGAGCGGGAGTACACCGGGGAGCTGTTTTTT.

This chain uses TRBV6-6 with TRBJ2-2; TRBD1 aligns across 7 bases. The V gene end was trimmed by 5 bases and the J gene end by 1 base; junction bases not matched to a gene: 1. CDR1 MNHNY and CDR2 SVGAGI come from the germline V gene (reference sequence). The length of the CDR3 is 14 residues. CDR3 nucleotide sequence: TGTGCCAGCAGTCGACAGGGGAACACCGGGGAGCTGTTTTTT. It translates to CASSRQGNTGELFF.

This sequence joins TRBV10-3 and TRBJ2-6, with D perhaps assigned TRBD1 or TRBD2 (5 bases each). The CDR3 runs to 19 residues. Germline V lookup: CDR1 ENHRY, CDR2 SYGVKD. V lost 8 bases, J lost 1 base, and 24 bases lay in between. The CDR3 loop reads CAISLGRDVFVSGANVLTF. CDR3 in DNA: TGTGCCATCTCCCTGGGACGGGATGTTTTCGTATCTGGGGCCAACGTCCTGACTTTC.

This chain uses TRBV28 with TRBJ1-4; D ambiguous. CDR3 length: 14 amino acids. V was pared by 3 bases and J by 3 bases, with 8 bases between. Looked up from germline, CDR1 is MDHEN and CDR2 is SYDVKM. CDR3 in DNA: TGTGCCAGCAGTTTCTGGATATCTAATGAAAAACTGTTTTTT. This encodes CASSFWISNEKLFF.

The chain has TRBV28 and TRBJ2-3; perhaps D is TRBD1 or TRBD2 (6 bases each). This CDR3 has 15 amino acids. Trimming shortened V by 1 base and J by 4 bases, and 12 bases separated the two germline ends. Germline CDR1 and CDR2: MDHEN and SYDVKM. The DNA of the CDR3 is TGTGCCAGCAGTTTATTGGGGGGCCGAGCAGATACGCAGTATTTT. Residues: CASSLLGGRADTQYF.

The rearrangement joins TRBV28 to TRBJ2-3, with D possibly matching TRBD2 (6 bases). The CDR3 contains 15 residues. Germline CDR1 and CDR2: MDHEN and SYDVKM. V was clipped by 5 bases and J by 2 bases, with 14 bases between them. The CDR3 loop is CASSAELALTDTQYF. DNA of the CDR3: TGTGCCAGCAGTGCCGAGCTAGCGCTCACAGATACGCAGTATTTT. The complete variable domain, with remaining parts taken from reference TRBV28 and TRBJ2-3, reads DVKVTQSSRYLVKRTGEKVFLECVQDMDHENMFWYRQDPGLGLRLIYFSYDVKMKEKGDIPEGYSVSREKKERFSLILESASTNQTSMYLCASSAELALTDTQYFGPGTRLTVL.

The chain is built from TRBV18 and TRBJ2-3; TRBD2 agrees at 10 bases. V lost 1 base, J lost 4 bases, and 5 bases stayed unmatched. The CDR3 has 16 amino acids. CDR1 is KGHSH and CDR2 is LQKENI in the germline V gene. CDR3 DNA sequence: TGTGCCAGCTCACCACGGAGCGGGGGGGCCCCAGATACGCAGTATTTT. Amino acids: CASSPRSGGAPDTQYF.

CDR3 loop: CASSLGTVGNSPLHF. CDR3 nucleotides: TGTGCCAGCAGCTTGGGGACTGTCGGCAATTCACCCCTCCACTTT. The J gene is TRBJ1-6, the V gene TRBV7-6, with D tentatively TRBD1 (5 bases). The CDR3 loop spans 15 amino acids. V was pared by 3 bases and J by 7 bases, with 13 bases between. The germline V gene has CDR1 SGHVS and CDR2 FNYEAQ.

The chain joins TRBV7-3 to TRBJ2-5; TRBD1 might be the D (5 bases). The V gene's germline CDR1 is SGHTA and CDR2 FQGTGA. This CDR3 spans 14 amino acids. Trimming stripped 0 bases from V and 3 bases from J, with 8 bases between. The CDR3 reads CASSLTGAEETQYF. The CDR3 DNA reads TGTGCCAGCAGCTTAACAGGGGCGGAAGAGACCCAGTACTTC.

This chain connects TRBV9 to TRBJ2-7; 10 nucleotides align to TRBD1. The CDR3 totals 15 residues. Germline V gene lookup returns CDR1 SGDLS and CDR2 YYNGEE. The V gene end was trimmed by 2 bases and the J gene end by 2 bases; junction bases not matched to a gene: 4. In DNA form, the CDR3 reads TGTGCCAGCAGCGTCGGACAGGGGGGACCCTACGAGCAGTACTTC. Its translation: CASSVGQGGPYEQYF. Filled out from reference TRBV9 and TRBJ2-7, the complete variable domain reads DSGVTQTPKHLITATGQRVTLRCSPRSGDLSVYWYQQSLDQGLQFLIQYYNGEERAKGNILERFSAQQFPDLHSELNLSSLELGDSALYFCASSVGQGGPYEQYFGPGTRLTVT.

The chain has TRBV5-6 and TRBJ1-3, with D unresolved. V was trimmed by 6 bases and J by 1 base, leaving 14 bases between them. The CDR3 sequence is 15 residues long. Germline CDR1 is SGHDT and CDR2 is YYEEEE. This CDR3 is CASNPRTGSGNTIYF. In DNA form, the CDR3 reads TGTGCCAGCAACCCTCGGACCGGTTCTGGAAACACCATATATTTT.

V and J are TRBV4-1 and TRBJ2-2; the D is unclear. This CDR3 has 16 amino acids. Germline CDR1 reads MGHRA; CDR2 reads YSYEKL. V lost 0 bases and J 5 bases, leaving 13 bases between the germline ends. The DNA of the CDR3 is TGCGCCAGCAGCCAAGACTCGCGGATTGGGACCGGGGAGCTGTTTTTT. This encodes CASSQDSRIGTGELFF.